One and the same sample provided the 21 T cell receptor beta chains below, sequenced in a study of blood T cell repertoires in COVID-19. TCRdb's table, derived via immunoSEQ multiplex PCR, lists solely in-frame clones and lacks some. This table holds about 180,000 clones, approximately 88% found once. Sequencing was done on a sample of PBMCs or T cells enriched from blood (not recorded which). These receptors originate from a young woman who had recovered from COVID-19.

The chain is built from TRBV19 and TRBJ1-5; TRBD1 is a possible D gene (6 bases). The V and J ends lost 1 base and 5 bases respectively, with 12 bases between them. The germline CDR1 and CDR2 sequences are LNHDA and SQIVND (reference sequence). This CDR3 is built from 15 residues. CDR3 nucleotide sequence: TGTGCCAGTAGTATAGGAGGGGGAGGGTATCAGCCCCAGCATTTT. Amino acid sequence: CASSIGGGGYQPQHF.

The rearrangement joins TRBV5-8 to TRBJ1-5; 9 positions match TRBD1. The ends lost 1 base at V and 7 bases at J; junction bases unmatched: 6. CDR3 size: 15 residues. Looked up from germline, CDR1 is SGHTS and CDR2 is YDEGEE. The CDR3 loop is CASSLLGQGQQPQHF. CDR3 nucleotides: TGTGCCAGCAGCTTGTTGGGACAGGGACAACAGCCCCAGCATTTT.

The rearrangement links TRBV5-1 to TRBJ2-7; TRBD1 matches 11 bases. Germline lookup yields CDR1 SGHRS and CDR2 YFSETQ. V trimming: 0 bases; J trimming: 3 bases; junction bases outside the gene matches: 2. The CDR3 loop spans 15 amino acids. CDR3 nucleotides: TGCGCCAGCAGCTTGGTGGGGACAGGGGGCTACGAGCAGTACTTC. Protein: CASSLVGTGGYEQYF.

The table lists this clone with a few counts. V and J are TRBV12-1 and TRBJ2-2; TRBD2, the table's D call, lacks a check against the DNA. TRBV12-1 is tagged as a pseudogene. The CDR3 has 15 amino acids. The CDR3 loop reads CASSPTRLAGAELFF. DNA of the CDR3: TGTGCCAGCAGCCCAACTCGACTAGCGGGGGCGGAGCTGTTTTTT.

The chain couples TRBV10-1 to TRBJ1-2; 8 nucleotides line up with TRBD1. Germline trimming cut 3 bases from V and 8 bases from J; bases unmatched to any gene: 8. Germline CDR1 WNHNN, CDR2 SYGVQD (reference sequence). The CDR3 is 14 amino acids. CDR3 protein: CASSDSGQVSGYTF. CDR3 in DNA: TGCGCCAGCAGTGATTCGGGACAGGTCAGCGGCTACACCTTC.

V is TRBV27 and J is TRBJ1-2; the D is unclear. From germline, CDR1 is MNHEY and CDR2 SMNVEV (reference sequence). This CDR3 contains 12 residues. Trimming pared 5 bases from V and 7 bases from J, leaving 11 bases between. The CDR3 protein is CASSNSPRGYTF. CDR3 in DNA: TGTGCCAGCAGTAACTCTCCACGTGGCTACACCTTC.

V and J are TRBV5-8 and TRBJ1-4; D perhaps matches TRBD1 (5 bases). Germline-derived CDR1 and CDR2 are SGHTS and YDEGEE. CDR3 length equals 15 residues. V was shortened by 0 bases and J by 8 bases, with 14 bases between the two germline ends. This CDR3 is CASSLGTPNFEKLFF. For the CDR3, the DNA is TGTGCCAGCAGCTTGGGGACACCGAACTTCGAAAAACTGTTTTTT.

The chain employs TRBV2 and TRBJ2-1; 12 positions match TRBD2. The CDR3 has 16 residues. With 1 base clipped from V and 6 bases from J, the junction kept 4 bases outside the gene matches. Germline V gene lookup returns CDR1 SNHLY and CDR2 FYNNEI. CDR3 protein: CASSEGLAGVSNEQFF. The CDR3 DNA reads TGTGCCAGCAGTGAAGGACTAGCGGGAGTCTCCAATGAGCAGTTCTTC.

The CDR3 loop reads CAWSKGRGYEAFF. In nucleotides, the CDR3 is TGTGCCTGGAGTAAGGGCAGGGGCTATGAAGCTTTCTTT. The rearrangement uses TRBV30 and TRBJ1-1, with D perhaps TRBD1 (6 bases). V lost 2 bases and J 7 bases, leaving 14 bases between the germline ends. CDR1 is GTSNPN, CDR2 SVGIG, per germline (reference sequence). CDR3 size: 13 residues.

The chain has TRBV18 and TRBJ2-5; 8 bases match TRBD1. Per germline, CDR1 KGHSH and CDR2 LQKENI. Trimming took 6 bases from V and 4 from J; bases not matched to a gene: 13. The CDR3 length is 16 residues. The CDR3 nucleotides are TGTGCCAGCTCCCTAAATCGACAGGGGCCGGGAGAGACCCAGTACTTC. It codes for CASSLNRQGPGETQYF.

The chain uses TRBV20-1 and TRBJ2-7; 12 bases fit TRBD2. V lost 3 bases to trimming and J lost 2 bases; unmatched junction nucleotides: 8. Germline V gene lookup returns CDR1 DFQATT and CDR2 SNEGSKA (reference sequence). CDR3 length: 16 amino acids. CDR3 loop: CSASPSGRDDAYEQYF. CDR3 DNA: TGCAGTGCTAGTCCTAGCGGGAGGGACGACGCCTACGAGCAGTACTTC.

V usage is TRBV2 and J usage is TRBJ1-5; D might be TRBD1 (5 bases). The CDR3 has 16 amino acids. Trimming cost V 8 bases and J 4 bases, with 21 bases left between them. The V gene's germline CDR1 is SNHLY and CDR2 FYNNEI. CDR3 sequence reads: CASGYLGAGLNQPQHF. CDR3 DNA: TGTGCCAGCGGCTATCTCGGGGCAGGACTAAATCAGCCCCAGCATTTT. The entire variable domain, with the rest obtained from reference TRBV2 and TRBJ1-5, is as follows: EPEVTQTPSHQVTQMGQEVILRCVPISNHLYFYWYRQILGQKVEFLVSFYNNEISEKSEIFDDQFSVERPDGSNFTLKIRSTKLEDSAMYFCASGYLGAGLNQPQHFGDGTRLSIL.

This clone was recorded a few times. This rearrangement joins TRBV7-2 to TRBJ1-1, with a tentative D call TRBD1 (5 bases). Per the germline V gene, CDR1 is SGHTA and CDR2 is FQGNSA. The CDR3 totals 15 residues. V was cut by 1 base and J by 1 base, with 10 bases left in between. The CDR3 nucleotides read TGTGCCAGCAGCTTAGGGGGAAGGGGGAACACTGAAGCTTTCTTT. Translated, it gives CASSLGGRGNTEAFF.

The rearrangement joins TRBV9 to TRBJ1-1; D unclear. Germline-derived CDR1 and CDR2 are SGDLS and YYNGEE. The CDR3 runs to 13 residues. V was clipped by 5 bases and J by 1 base, with 9 bases between them. The CDR3 loop is CASSINRNTEAFF. DNA of the CDR3: TGTGCCAGCAGTATTAACAGGAACACTGAAGCTTTCTTT.

The V and J genes are TRBV5-1 and TRBJ1-1, with unresolved D. The CDR3 spans 13 residues. Between the trimmed V and J ends, which lost 0 bases and 7 bases, there was a span of 10 bases. Germline lookup yields CDR1 SGHRS and CDR2 YFSETQ. As DNA, the CDR3 is TGCGCCAGCAGCTTGGTAGCAGAGCTTGAAGCTTTCTTT. Amino acids: CASSLVAELEAFF.

This sequence joins TRBV30 and TRBJ2-7; 12 bases line up with TRBD2. The V segment lost 3 bases and the J segment 1 base; nucleotides outside the gene matches: 7. This CDR3 is 16 amino acids long. The V gene's germline CDR1 is GTSNPN and CDR2 SVGIG (reference sequence). CDR3 sequence reads: CAWSVTSGRLSYEQYF. The CDR3 coding sequence is TGTGCCTGGAGCGTGACTAGCGGGAGACTGTCCTACGAGCAGTACTTC.

This clone has ten or more counts. V usage is TRBV4-1 and J usage is TRBJ2-7; 14 nucleotides match TRBD2. The CDR3 loop spans 16 amino acids. Germline CDR1 and CDR2: MGHRA and YSYEKL. Trimming cost V 1 base and J 7 bases; bases outside gene matches: 6. Here the CDR3 reads CASSQAGLAGVREQYF. The CDR3 nucleotides read TGCGCCAGCAGCCAAGCGGGACTAGCGGGAGTAAGGGAGCAGTACTTC.

V and J are TRBV11-3 and TRBJ2-5; a weak D match, TRBD2 (5 bases). CDR3 size: 16 residues. Trimming stripped 5 bases from V and 3 bases from J, with 19 bases between. The germline gives CDR1 SGHNT, CDR2 YENEEA. Here the CDR3 DNA reads TGTGCCAGCAGCCTGGGAGAACTCGGGGTTGAAGAGACCCAGTACTTC. It yields the protein CASSLGELGVEETQYF.

The chain joins TRBV28 to TRBJ2-5; 16 bases fit TRBD2. V lost 6 bases to trimming and J lost 6 bases; unmatched junction nucleotides: 16. The CDR3 is made up of 19 amino acids. Germline CDR1 reads MDHEN; CDR2 reads SYDVKM. The chain's CDR3 is CASSPKPGLAGGSRQTQYF. CDR3 nucleotides: TGTGCCAGCAGCCCAAAACCGGGACTAGCGGGGGGGTCGCGGCAGACCCAGTACTTC. The full variable domain, rest sourced from reference TRBV28 and TRBJ2-5, is DVKVTQSSRYLVKRTGEKVFLECVQDMDHENMFWYRQDPGLGLRLIYFSYDVKMKEKGDIPEGYSVSREKKERFSLILESASTNQTSMYLCASSPKPGLAGGSRQTQYFGPGTRLLVL.

The chain has TRBV6-5 and TRBJ1-2, with a tentative D call TRBD1 (6 bases). The germline V gene encodes CDR1 MNHEY and CDR2 SVGAGI. The CDR3 is 12 amino acids. Trimming left V 5 bases short and J 8 bases short, with 12 bases between. CDR3 in DNA: TGTGCCAGCAGTCGAGGGGGTGTGGGCTACACCTTC. The encoded protein is CASSRGGVGYTF.

The chain employs TRBV5-8 and TRBJ2-7; TRBD2 agrees at 7 bases. This CDR3 is built from 15 residues. Germline CDR1 is SGHTS and CDR2 is YDEGEE. Trimming took 4 bases from V and 0 from J; bases not matched to a gene: 7. The CDR3 nucleotides are TGTGCCAGCAGCCGGAGGGGAGGGAGCTCCTACGAGCAGTACTTC. Protein: CASSRRGGSSYEQYF.